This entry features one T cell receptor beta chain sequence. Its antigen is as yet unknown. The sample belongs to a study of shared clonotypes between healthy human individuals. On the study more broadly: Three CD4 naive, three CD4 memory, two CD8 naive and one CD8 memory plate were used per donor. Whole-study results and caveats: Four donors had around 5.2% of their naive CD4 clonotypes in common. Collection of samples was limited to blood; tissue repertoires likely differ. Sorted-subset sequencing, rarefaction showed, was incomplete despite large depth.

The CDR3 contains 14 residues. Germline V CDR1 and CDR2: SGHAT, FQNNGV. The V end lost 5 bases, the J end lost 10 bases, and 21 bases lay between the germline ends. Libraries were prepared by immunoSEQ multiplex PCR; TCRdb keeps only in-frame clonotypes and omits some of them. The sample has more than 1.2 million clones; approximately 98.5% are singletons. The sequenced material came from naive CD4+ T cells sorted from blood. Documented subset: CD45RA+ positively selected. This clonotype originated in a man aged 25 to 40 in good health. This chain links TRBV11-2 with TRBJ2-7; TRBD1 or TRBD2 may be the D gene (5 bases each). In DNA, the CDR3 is TGTGCCAGCAGCCTGACACTTGACTCCCGGGACCAGTACTTC. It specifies CASSLTLDSRDQYF.